Many counts were recorded for the clone carrying this T cell receptor beta chain. Germline is not matched at one junction end, which may reflect a read error. Investigators prepared the TCR beta libraries by applying iRepertoire HTBI primers and Arm-PCR of CDR3 regions. TCRdb analysed the multiplex PCR reads with MiXCR anew, one entry per CDR3 protein. The data hold around 400,000 distinct CDR3 sequences, with 15% observed a single time. The CDR3 extends over 13 amino acids. This sample stems from a study of regulatory T cells in long-lasting Graves disease. Time point here: newly diagnosed GD, antithyroid drugs for less than 3 months. RNA isolated from PBMCs was used to make the TCR library.

The chain recombines TRBV12-3 or TRBV12-4 with TRBJ1-1, with no clear D. This clonotype originated in a female donor with Graves disease. This specimen was peripheral blood mononuclear cells (PBMCs), taken at new diagnosis, from a patient treated with antithyroid drugs. CDR3 in DNA: TGCGCCAGCAGCCAAGTCGGGGTCACTGAAGCTTTCTTT. Residues: CASSQVGVTEAFF.